This T cell receptor (beta chain) is drawn from a study of T-cell reconstitution after alpha-beta-depleted transplantation in children. As to this clonotype: As yet, its antigen is unknown.

Germline V gene lookup returns CDR1 MGHRA and CDR2 YSYEKL. This CDR3 is 16 amino acids long. With V trimmed by 4 bases and J by 0 bases, 5 bases remained unmatched. Study-level findings and limits: By about two months after transplant, alpha-beta T cells reportedly arose from several hundred graft clones that had expanded. A year post-transplant, T-cell counts and diversity derived mostly from newly produced T cells. For some patients, TCRbeta diversity was high at day 60 because of recipient T cells and thymic progenitors that survived.

Researchers prepared the TCRbeta library using unique molecular identifiers, the study reports. Using its own MiXCR run on the PCR reads, TCRdb lists one record per CDR3 protein. The table includes 250,000 to 400,000 distinct CDR3 sequences, approximately 23% detected once. The sequence was collected from a male patient aged 10-17 years who had a stem cell transplant for acute lymphoblastic leukemia, so the T cells may come from the graft donor. The chain is built from TRBV4-1 and TRBJ2-1; TRBD2 agrees at 8 bases. The material sequenced was PBMCs, mostly from graft donor cells, taken 180 days after TCRalphabeta/CD19-depleted stem cell transplant. CDR3 DNA: TGCGCCAGCAGCCTCCCGGGACTAGTCTCCTACAATGAGCAGTTCTTC. As protein: CASSLPGLVSYNEQFF.